The clone carrying this TCR beta chain was observed a handful of times. Its ends do not fully match the called genes, so a read error is possible. The data were taken from a study of blood T cells in healthy people across ages. The study isolated at least 6.5 million PBMCs from each sample. Each sample yielded at least 6 micrograms of PBMC total RNA. The V gene's germline CDR1 is SGHDN and CDR2 FVKESK. The CDR3 is 16 residues long. Primers used in a second PCR of roughly 6 to 11 cycles were a sample-barcoded 5' primer and a J-beta primer mix. MiXCR was run by TCRdb on the 5' RACE reads, yielding one entry per CDR3 protein. The repertoire holds 600,000 or so distinct CDR3 sequences, with around 21% as singletons.

The receptor was derived from a man aged 70 or older in good health. J is TRBJ2-5 and V is TRBV14; D may be TRBD2 (6 bases). The sequenced material came from blood. CDR3 protein: CASSQVGGISDNEQSF. The DNA of the CDR3 is TGTGCCAGCAGTCAAGTCGGAGGGATCTCCGACAATGAGCAGTCCTTC.